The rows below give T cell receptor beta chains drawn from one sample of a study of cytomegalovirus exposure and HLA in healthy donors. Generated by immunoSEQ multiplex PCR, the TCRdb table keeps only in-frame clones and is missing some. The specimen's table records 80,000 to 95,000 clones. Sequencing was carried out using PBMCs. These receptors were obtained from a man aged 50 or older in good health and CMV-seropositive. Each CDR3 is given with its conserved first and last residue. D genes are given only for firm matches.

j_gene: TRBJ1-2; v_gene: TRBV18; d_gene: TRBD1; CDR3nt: TGTGCCAGCTCACGACAGGGGGCCTATGGCTACACCTTC; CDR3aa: CASSRQGAYGYTF
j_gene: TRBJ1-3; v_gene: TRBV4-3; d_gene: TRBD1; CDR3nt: TGCGCCAGCAGCCAACAGGACAGGGGCGGAAACACCATATATTTT; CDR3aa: CASSQQDRGGNTIYF
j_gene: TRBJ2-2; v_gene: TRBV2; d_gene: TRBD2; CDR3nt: TGTGCCAGCAGTGGGCGGGAGTCGTCCGGGGAGCTGTTTTTT; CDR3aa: CASSGRESSGELFF
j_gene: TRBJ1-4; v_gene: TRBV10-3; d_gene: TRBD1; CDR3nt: TGTGCCATCAGTGAGGGGACAGGGTCAAATGAAAAACTGTTTTTT; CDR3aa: CAISEGTGSNEKLFF
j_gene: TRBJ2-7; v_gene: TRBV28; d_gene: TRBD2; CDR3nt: TGTGCCAGCCGCTTCGGACTAGCGGGATCCTACGAGCAGTACTTC; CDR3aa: CASRFGLAGSYEQYF
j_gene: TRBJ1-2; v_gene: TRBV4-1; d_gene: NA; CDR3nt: TGCGCCAGCAGCCTAGGACAGTTAGCTAACTATGGCTACACCTTC; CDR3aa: CASSLGQLANYGYTF
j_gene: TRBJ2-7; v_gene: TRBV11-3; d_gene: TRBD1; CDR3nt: TGTGCCAGCAGCTGGGGGGAGGGGACAGGGGGTCCCTACGAGCAGTACTTC; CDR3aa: CASSWGEGTGGPYEQYF
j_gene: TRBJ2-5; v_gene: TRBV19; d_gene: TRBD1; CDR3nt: TGTGCCAGTAGTAACCGGGACAGGGAGACCCAGTACTTC; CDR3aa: CASSNRDRETQYF
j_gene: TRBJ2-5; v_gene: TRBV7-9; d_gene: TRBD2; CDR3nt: TGTGCCAGCAGCCATAGACTAGCGGGGTGGACGGAGACCCAGTACTTC; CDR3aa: CASSHRLAGWTETQYF
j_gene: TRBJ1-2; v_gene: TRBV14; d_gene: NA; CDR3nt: TGTGCCAGCAGCCAAGAAAACAGGGTTGGCTATGGCTACACCTTC; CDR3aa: CASSQENRVGYGYTF
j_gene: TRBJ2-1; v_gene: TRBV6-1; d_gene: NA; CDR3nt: TGTGCCAGCAGCGAGACATTCCGGGACATAAGGGTCTTC; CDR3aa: CASSETFRDIRVF
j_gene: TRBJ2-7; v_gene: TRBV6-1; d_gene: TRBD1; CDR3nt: TGTGCCAGCACCCGATCCGGGGACAGTTCGGAGTACTTC; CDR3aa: CASTRSGDSSEYF
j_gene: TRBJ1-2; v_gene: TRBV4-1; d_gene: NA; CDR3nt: TGCGCCAGCAGCCCCCTTGCAATCCTAGGTAATAACTATGGCTACACCTTC; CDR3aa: CASSPLAILGNNYGYTF
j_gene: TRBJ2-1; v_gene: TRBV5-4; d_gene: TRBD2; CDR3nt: TGTGCCAGCAGCCAGAGGGGCGCTAGCGGGAGGTCCCGCAATGAGCAGTTCTTC; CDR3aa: CASSQRGASGRSRNEQFF
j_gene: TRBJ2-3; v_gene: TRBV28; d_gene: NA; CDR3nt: TGTGCCAGCAGTTTGCTTGGGAGCGGCACAGATACGCAGTATTTT; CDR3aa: CASSLLGSGTDTQYF
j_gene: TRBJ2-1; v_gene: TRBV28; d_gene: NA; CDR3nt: TGTGCCAGCAGTTTAGGCGGGATGCAGTACAATGAGCAGTTCTTC; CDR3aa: CASSLGGMQYNEQFF
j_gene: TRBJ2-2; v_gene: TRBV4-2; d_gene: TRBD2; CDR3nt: TGTGCCAGCAGCCCGATGACTAGCGGGGTCGGGGAGCTGTTTTTT; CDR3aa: CASSPMTSGVGELFF
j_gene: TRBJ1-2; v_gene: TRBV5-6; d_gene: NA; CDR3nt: TGTGCCAGCAGGCAGGGGAGTCTCGGCTACACCTTC; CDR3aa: CASRQGSLGYTF
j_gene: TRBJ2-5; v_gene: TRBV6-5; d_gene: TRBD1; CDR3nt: TGTGCCAGCAGTCGCACAGGGGGAGAGACCCAGTACTTC; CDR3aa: CASSRTGGETQYF
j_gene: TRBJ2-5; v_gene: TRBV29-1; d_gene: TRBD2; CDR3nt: TGCAGCGTTCCAGGGACTAGCGGTCAAGAGACCCAGTACTTC; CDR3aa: CSVPGTSGQETQYF
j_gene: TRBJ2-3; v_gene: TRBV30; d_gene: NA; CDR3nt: TGTGCCTGGAATAGCCAAGGCACAGATACGCAGTATTTT; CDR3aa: CAWNSQGTDTQYF
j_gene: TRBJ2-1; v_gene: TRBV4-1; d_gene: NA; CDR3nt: TGCGCCAGCAGCCACGTTCTCCGGGACTCGAGCCGGGGTGAGCAGTTCTTC; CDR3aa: CASSHVLRDSSRGEQFF
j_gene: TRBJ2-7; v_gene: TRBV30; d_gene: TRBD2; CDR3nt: TGTGCCTCCTCATCGGGAGGGCTCGAGCAGTACTTC; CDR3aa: CASSSGGLEQYF
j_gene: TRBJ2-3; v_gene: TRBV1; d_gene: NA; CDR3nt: TGCACCAGCAGACCAACGGTGGGTAGCACTGAAGATACGCAGTATTTT; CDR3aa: CTSRPTVGSTEDTQYF
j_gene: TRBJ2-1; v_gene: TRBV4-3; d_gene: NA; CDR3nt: TGCGCCAGCAGCCAAGAGGAGGGGTCCTACAATGAGCAGTTCTTC; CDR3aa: CASSQEEGSYNEQFF
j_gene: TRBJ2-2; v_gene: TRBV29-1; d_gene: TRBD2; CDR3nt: TGCAGCGTTATCTACATGGCCGGGAGGGGTTCGGGCACCGGGGAGCTGTTTTTT; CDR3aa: CSVIYMAGRGSGTGELFF
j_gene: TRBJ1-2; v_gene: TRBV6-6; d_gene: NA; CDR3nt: TGTGCCAGCAGTTACTGGCAGTCCAAGTATGGCTACACCTTC; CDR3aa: CASSYWQSKYGYTF
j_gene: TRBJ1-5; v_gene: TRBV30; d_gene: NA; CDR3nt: TGTGCCTGGAATGTAAACGAGGAACAGCCCCAGCATTTT; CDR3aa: CAWNVNEEQPQHF
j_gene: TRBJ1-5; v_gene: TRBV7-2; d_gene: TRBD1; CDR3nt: TGTGCCAGCAGCTTCGGGACAGGGGGCAATCAGCCCCAGCATTTT; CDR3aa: CASSFGTGGNQPQHF
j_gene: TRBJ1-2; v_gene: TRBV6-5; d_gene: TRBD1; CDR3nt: TGTGCCAGCAGTTCCGCCGACAGGGATGGCTACACCTTC; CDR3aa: CASSSADRDGYTF
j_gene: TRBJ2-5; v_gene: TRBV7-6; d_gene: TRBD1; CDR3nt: TGTGCCAGCAGCAGATTTACAGGGGGTCGGGAGACCCAGTACTTC; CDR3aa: CASSRFTGGRETQYF
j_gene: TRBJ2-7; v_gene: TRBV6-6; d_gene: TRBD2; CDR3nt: TGTGCCAGCATACGTGGACTAGCGTACGAGCAGTACTTC; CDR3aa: CASIRGLAYEQYF
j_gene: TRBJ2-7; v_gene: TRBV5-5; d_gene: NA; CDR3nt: TGTGCCAGCAGCTTGTACAGGGATGCCTACGAGCAGTACTTC; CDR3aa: CASSLYRDAYEQYF
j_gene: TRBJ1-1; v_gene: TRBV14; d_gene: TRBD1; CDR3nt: TGTGCCAGCAGCCACACAGGGGGCGGCACTGAAGCTTTCTTT; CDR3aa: CASSHTGGGTEAFF
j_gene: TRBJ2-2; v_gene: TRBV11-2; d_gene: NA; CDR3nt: TGTGCCAGCAGCGAACGGAGTTTTGGGCTGTTTTTT; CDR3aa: CASSERSFGLFF
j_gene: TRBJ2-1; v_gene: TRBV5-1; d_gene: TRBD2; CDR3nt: TGCGCCAGCAGGAGGGAGGGCAATGAGCAGTTCTTC; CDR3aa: CASRREGNEQFF
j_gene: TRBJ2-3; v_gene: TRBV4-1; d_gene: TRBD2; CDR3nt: TGCGCCAGCAGCTATGGACTAGCGGGAGCTAAAGATACGCAGTATTTT; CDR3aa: CASSYGLAGAKDTQYF